The 23 T cell receptor beta chains reported below all come from one sample, sequenced in a study of cytomegalovirus exposure and HLA in healthy donors. Primers included in the PCR were 60 Vbeta and 13 Jbeta primers. This table comes from immunoSEQ multiplex PCR, and its TCRdb copy is limited to in-frame clones, with some not included. Counted here are over 200,000 clones, 77% occurring once; the ten biggest clones make up 2.7%. Sample: PBMCs. Receptors were obtained from a woman aged 55 to 70 in good health and CMV-seropositive.

This clone was recorded once. This chain joins TRBV2 and TRBJ1-1, with D possibly being TRBD1 (6 bases). The germline V gene has CDR1 SNHLY and CDR2 FYNNEI. Trimming pared 5 bases from V and 4 bases from J, leaving 14 bases between. The CDR3 is made up of 14 amino acids. The DNA of the CDR3 is TGTGCCAGCAGTTCCCTGACAGGTGGCACTGAAGCTTTCTTT. It translates to CASSSLTGGTEAFF.

DNA of the CDR3: TGTGCCTGGGCCAGGGGCACTGAAGCTTTCTTT. Its translation is CAWARGTEAFF. The chain recombines TRBV30 with TRBJ1-1; D is perhaps TRBD1 (6 bases). Looked up from germline, CDR1 is GTSNPN and CDR2 is SVGIG (reference sequence). This CDR3 has 11 residues. V gave up 5 bases and J gave up 4 bases, with 8 bases separating them. The full variable domain, its missing parts supplied by reference TRBV30 and TRBJ1-1, is SQTIHQWPATLVQPVGSPLSLECTVEGTSNPNLYWYRQAAGRGLQLLFYSVGIGQISSEVPQNLSASRPQDRQFILSSKKLLLSDSGFYLCAWARGTEAFFGQGTRLTVV.

This rearrangement joins TRBV11-2 to TRBJ2-5, with TRBD1 as a possible D gene (6 bases). Germline V gives CDR1 SGHAT, CDR2 FQNNGV. This CDR3 is built from 14 residues. V was pared by 3 bases and J by 2 bases, with 10 bases between. The CDR3 DNA reads TGTGCCAGCAGCTTTCTAGGACAGCAAGAGACCCAGTACTTC. Protein product: CASSFLGQQETQYF.

This clone was observed a handful of times. The genes are TRBV5-1 and TRBJ2-3, with 7 bases fitting TRBD2. The CDR3 has 15 residues. With V trimmed by 0 bases and J by 3 bases, 4 bases remained unmatched. The germline gives CDR1 SGHRS, CDR2 YFSETQ. In DNA form, the CDR3 reads TGCGCCAGCAGCTTGGACGGGGGGACTACAGATACGCAGTATTTT. Translated, it gives CASSLDGGTTDTQYF.

The CDR3 DNA is TGCGCCAGCAGCCCACAGGGACTAGCGCCCGGGGATACGCAGTATTTT. It is translated as CASSPQGLAPGDTQYF. The rearrangement joins TRBV5-1 to TRBJ2-3; 10 nucleotides match TRBD2. The germline gives CDR1 SGHRS, CDR2 YFSETQ. There are 16 residues in the CDR3. The V segment lost 4 bases and the J segment 6 bases; nucleotides outside the gene matches: 11.

The genes are TRBV28 and TRBJ1-3, with D maybe TRBD1 (6 bases). Germline V gene sequence: CDR1 MDHEN, CDR2 SYDVKM. The CDR3 covers 18 residues. V lost 7 bases, J lost 1 base, and 23 bases lay in between. CDR3 protein: CASTPGLRRGASGNTIYF. The CDR3 DNA is TGTGCCAGCACCCCTGGCCTTCGCCGGGGGGCATCTGGAAACACCATATATTTT.

This chain links TRBV6-5 with TRBJ2-1, with 10 bases aligning to TRBD1. CDR3 size: 15 residues. The trim removed 6 bases at V and 6 bases at J, leaving 8 bases unmatched. Germline CDR1 reads MNHEY; CDR2 reads SVGAGI. DNA for the CDR3: TGTGCCAGCAGGCGCGGGACAGGGGTACCCAATGAGCAGTTCTTC. Encoded protein: CASRRGTGVPNEQFF.

The chain recombines TRBV4-3 with TRBJ2-5; D call uncertain. Per the germline V gene, CDR1 is LGHNA and CDR2 is YSLEER. V lost 3 bases to trimming and J lost 4 bases, with 9 bases between them. This CDR3 region has 13 residues. The CDR3 DNA is TGCGCCAGCAGCCAGGCGGTAGGAGAGACCCAGTACTTC. The encoded protein is CASSQAVGETQYF.

This chain links TRBV28 with TRBJ2-1, with 10 positions matching TRBD2. CDR1 is MDHEN, CDR2 SYDVKM, per germline. The V and J ends lost 6 bases and 8 bases, in that order; junction bases with no gene match: 13. CDR3 length equals 16 residues. The CDR3 reads CASSPRGAGGRDEQFF. CDR3 sequence (DNA): TGTGCCAGCAGCCCCCGGGGAGCGGGGGGGCGCGATGAGCAGTTCTTC.

The CDR3 coding sequence is TGTGCCAGCAGTGCCCTGGGGGCGGTGGGTGGAACCAAAAACATTCAGTACTTC. Residues: CASSALGAVGGTKNIQYF. V gene TRBV6-1 combines with J gene TRBJ2-4, with D possibly matching TRBD1 (6 bases). The CDR3 runs to 18 residues. Germline V lookup: CDR1 MNHNS, CDR2 SASEGT. The V gene lost 4 bases and the J gene lost 2 bases, with 21 bases spanning the gap.

This chain's CDR3 is CASSLGGVYGYTF. The CDR3 region has the DNA TGCGCCAGCAGCTTGGGGGGCGTCTATGGCTACACCTTC. V usage is TRBV5-1 and J usage is TRBJ1-2, with D perhaps TRBD1 (5 bases). CDR1 is SGHRS, CDR2 YFSETQ, per germline. V lost 0 bases, J lost 4 bases, and 7 bases lay in between. The CDR3 totals 13 residues.

CDR3 sequence (DNA): TGTGCCAGTAGTATCGGGACAGCCGCTAACTATGGCTACACCTTC. Translated, it gives CASSIGTAANYGYTF. The chain is built from TRBV19 and TRBJ1-2; TRBD1 matches at 7 bases. The germline V gene encodes CDR1 LNHDA and CDR2 SQIVND (reference sequence). CDR3 length: 15 amino acids. V was clipped by 3 bases and J by 0 bases; unmatched bases: 4. Looking up the rest from reference TRBV19 and TRBJ1-2 gives the full variable domain: DGGITQSPKYLFRKEGQNVTLSCEQNLNHDAMYWYRQDPGQGLRLIYYSQIVNDFQKGDIAEGYSVSREKKESFPLTVTSAQKNPTAFYLCASSIGTAANYGYTFGSGTRLTVV.

This clone was detected only a few times. The rearrangement joins TRBV30 to TRBJ1-3; the D is unclear. The CDR3 sequence is 16 residues long. Trimming took off 0 bases at V and 0 bases at J, with 12 bases between the two ends. CDR1 GTSNPN and CDR2 SVGIG come from the germline V gene (reference sequence). DNA of the CDR3: TGTGCCTGGAGTGTAATGAGCGGGTTCTCTGGAAACACCATATATTTT. Protein product: CAWSVMSGFSGNTIYF.

This clone was seen a few times. The chain links TRBV4-3 to TRBJ1-3; 9 bases line up with TRBD1. Per germline, CDR1 LGHNA and CDR2 YSLEER. Trimming cost V 4 bases and J 1 base; bases outside gene matches: 5. The CDR3 is 16 residues long. CDR3 sequence: CASSLSGTGSGNTIYF. The CDR3 region has the DNA TGCGCCAGCAGCCTTTCCGGGACAGGGTCTGGAAACACCATATATTTT.

The V call is TRBV4-3, the J call TRBJ1-2; 10 nucleotides align to TRBD1. Per the germline V gene, CDR1 is LGHNA and CDR2 is YSLEER. The CDR3 contains 17 residues. The V gene end was trimmed by 0 bases and the J gene end by 4 bases; junction bases not matched to a gene: 8. CDR3 nucleotide sequence: TGCGCCAGCAGCCAAGATGTAGTGGGACAGGGGCTCTATGGCTACACCTTC. It codes for CASSQDVVGQGLYGYTF.

In its sample, this clone was seen once. V usage is TRBV6-6 and J usage is TRBJ2-2, with TRBD2 matching 14 bases. Trimming took 2 bases from V and 5 from J; bases not matched to a gene: 1. Germline V lookup: CDR1 MNHNY, CDR2 SVGAGI (reference sequence). The CDR3 is 16 amino acids. DNA of the CDR3: TGTGCCAGCAGTTACGGACTAGCGGGGGGAACCGGGGAGCTGTTTTTT. It specifies CASSYGLAGGTGELFF.

This chain connects TRBV19 to TRBJ2-3; 8 positions agree with TRBD1. Germline V gene sequence: CDR1 LNHDA, CDR2 SQIVND (reference sequence). V gave up 5 bases and J gave up 2 bases; unmatched junction bases: 9. The CDR3 loop spans 16 amino acids. CDR3 bases: TGTGCCAGTAGTCCGTGGACAGGGCCTTACACAGATACGCAGTATTTT. It translates to CASSPWTGPYTDTQYF.

The chain recombines TRBV6-6 with TRBJ2-1, with a tentative D call TRBD2 (7 bases). V was clipped by 4 bases and J by 4 bases, with 17 bases between them. Germline values: CDR1 MNHNY, CDR2 SVGAGI (reference sequence). There are 16 residues in the CDR3. CDR3 sequence reads: CASSSLLGGGYNEQFF. The CDR3 coding sequence is TGTGCCAGCAGTTCGCTCTTAGGGGGAGGGTACAATGAGCAGTTCTTC.

The chain links TRBV7-6 to TRBJ2-5; 9 nucleotides match TRBD1. The junction had 7 bases not matched to a gene; V was cut back by 3 bases and J by 5 bases. This CDR3 is built from 15 residues. CDR1 is SGHVS and CDR2 is FNYEAQ in the germline V gene. This CDR3 reads CASSFTGGWRETQYF. Written as DNA, the CDR3 is TGTGCCAGCAGCTTTACAGGGGGCTGGCGGGAGACCCAGTACTTC.

The V call is TRBV10-3, the J call TRBJ2-5, with a tentative D call TRBD1 (6 bases). The J call may be in error: the DNA end matches TRBJ2-7 better. This CDR3 spans 14 amino acids. Germline CDR1 reads ENHRY; CDR2 reads SYGVKD. In nucleotides, the CDR3 is TGTGCCATCACCTCAAAGGACAGCGGCTACGAGCAGTACTTC. Translated: CAITSKDSGYEQYF.

The CDR3: CASSIGGAGIQPQHF. The CDR3 nucleotides read TGTGCCAGTAGTATAGGGGGCGCAGGAATCCAGCCCCAGCATTTT. The chain combines TRBV19 with TRBJ1-5; D might be TRBD1 (5 bases). The CDR3 runs 15 residues. Looked up from germline, CDR1 is LNHDA and CDR2 is SQIVND (reference sequence). Trimming took 1 base from V and 7 from J, leaving 14 bases between them.

The V call is TRBV5-6, the J call TRBJ1-1, with TRBD1 matching 9 bases. This CDR3 has 15 residues. CDR1 is SGHDT and CDR2 is YYEEEE in the germline V gene. V was clipped by 4 bases and J by 1 base; unmatched bases: 5. CDR3 coding DNA: TGTGCCAGCAGCCTCGGACAGGGGCAGAACACTGAAGCTTTCTTT. Protein: CASSLGQGQNTEAFF.

The V gene is TRBV28, the J gene TRBJ1-5; D not resolved. Germline values: CDR1 MDHEN, CDR2 SYDVKM. The CDR3 has 13 residues. The V and J ends lost 10 bases and 0 bases respectively, with 10 bases between them. The CDR3 here is CATTGYSNQPQHF. The CDR3 DNA sequence: TGTGCCACCACGGGGTATAGCAATCAGCCCCAGCATTTT.